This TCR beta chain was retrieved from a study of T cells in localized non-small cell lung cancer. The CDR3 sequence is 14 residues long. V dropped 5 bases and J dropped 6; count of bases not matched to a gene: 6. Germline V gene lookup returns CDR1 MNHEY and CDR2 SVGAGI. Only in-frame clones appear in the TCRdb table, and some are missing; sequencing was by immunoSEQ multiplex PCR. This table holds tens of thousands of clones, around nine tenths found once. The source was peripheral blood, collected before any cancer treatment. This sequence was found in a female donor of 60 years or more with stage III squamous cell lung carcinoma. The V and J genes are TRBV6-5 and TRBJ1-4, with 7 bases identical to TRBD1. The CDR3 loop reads CASSPSGTDEKLFF. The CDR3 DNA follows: TGTGCCAGCAGTCCCTCCGGGACAGATGAAAAACTGTTTTTT.